These 5 T cell receptor beta chains originate from one sample sequenced in a study of T cells in Graves' hyperthyroidism and ophthalmopathy. From RNA transcripts, TCR beta CDR3 regions were amplified. In the first-round RT-PCR of the TCR CDR3, the HTBI primer set was used. Via MiXCR, TCRdb re-called the multiplex PCR reads, giving one row per CDR3 protein. The repertoire holds 500,000 to 550,000 distinct CDR3 sequences, with approximately 20% as singletons. The specimen was blood. These receptors were taken from a man aged 40-55 years with Graves' ophthalmopathy.

The chain uses TRBV27 and TRBJ2-3, with D perhaps TRBD1 or TRBD2 (5 bases each). Germline CDR1 MNHEY, CDR2 SMNVEV (reference sequence). The CDR3 runs to 14 residues. The V end lost 3 bases, the J end lost 4 bases, and 11 bases lay between the germline ends. The CDR3 bases are TGTGCCAGCAGTTTGGTAGGGACCCCAGATACGCAGTATTTT. Encoded protein: CASSLVGTPDTQYF.

This clonotype was found a few times. The rearrangement links TRBV5-1 to TRBJ2-1; TRBD1 matches at 7 bases. The CDR3 runs to 16 residues. Germline lookup yields CDR1 SGHRS and CDR2 YFSETQ. With 4 bases clipped from V and 0 bases from J, the junction kept 7 bases outside the gene matches. CDR3 bases: TGCGCCAGCAGCATCAAGGGGGCCAGCTCCTACAATGAGCAGTTCTTC. It is translated as CASSIKGASSYNEQFF.

The J gene is TRBJ2-5, the V gene TRBV13; 7 positions match TRBD1. The CDR3 totals 13 residues. The germline gives CDR1 PRHDT, CDR2 FYEKMQ (reference sequence). V was clipped by 8 bases and J by 6 bases; unmatched bases: 9. CDR3: CASGGQPNQTQYF. DNA for the CDR3: TGTGCCAGCGGGGGACAGCCTAACCAGACCCAGTACTTC.

In regard to this clonotype: This may stem from a read error, because a much larger clone lies one nucleotide away. The chain has TRBV3-1 and TRBJ2-7; D may be TRBD1 or TRBD2 (5 bases each). This CDR3 spans 13 amino acids. Per germline, CDR1 LGHDT and CDR2 YNNKEL (reference sequence). In DNA form, the CDR3 reads TGTGCCTGCAGCCAATTCCAGGGCGGGGAGCAGTACTTC. Its translation is CACSQFQGGEQYF.

A few counts support this clonotype. The chain links TRBV7-9 to TRBJ2-5; 7 bases are shared with TRBD2. After removal of 7 bases from V and 5 bases from J, the junction contained 7 bases not matched to a gene. The CDR3 has 13 amino acids. The germline CDR1 and CDR2 sequences are SEHNR and FQNEAQ (reference sequence). The CDR3 DNA follows: TGTGCCAGCACCTATCTGGGGGGGGAGACCCAGTACTTC. This encodes CASTYLGGETQYF.